The T cell receptor beta chain described here comes from a study of cytomegalovirus exposure and HLA in healthy donors. Study details: From 150 million to 200 million T cells, an earlier analysis saw under 140 million unique TCR beta sequences.

Details on this clone: What it binds is unknown.

Study observations and caveats: About 90% or about 30% of the time was how often most TCR beta V segments were productive, according to an earlier analysis.

There are 16 residues in the CDR3. The germline V gene has CDR1 SGHRS and CDR2 YFSETQ. V was cut by 1 base and J by 1 base, with 14 bases left in between. Primers: 60 Vbeta forward and 13 Jbeta reverse. Some clones are missing from TCRdb's copy, which holds only in-frame ones; the method was immunoSEQ multiplex PCR. The table includes some 180,000 clones, less than 90% detected once. The sequencing sample was made of PBMCs. The rearrangement links TRBV5-1 to TRBJ1-2; D gene ambiguous. This TCR was recovered from a girl under 18 in good health and CMV-seropositive. CDR3 residues: CASSLRGRRINYGYTF. The CDR3 DNA reads as TGCGCCAGCAGCTTGCGAGGGCGGCGGATTAACTATGGCTACACCTTC.